What follows are 26 T cell receptor beta chains derived from one specimen sequenced in a study of shared clonotypes between healthy human individuals. CD45RO-negative cells were positively selected for CCR7, leaving out terminally differentiated effector memory CD45RA+ cells. Clones were read by immunoSEQ multiplex PCR, and TCRdb kept only the in-frame ones, dropping some. The sample includes over 800,000 clones, about 92% seen only once; the top ten take around 24%. Sequencing was carried out using naive CD8+ T cells sorted from blood. The receptors were sampled from a man aged 30 to 39 in good health.

DNA of the CDR3: TGTGCCAGCAGCGTAGGACTAGCGGGGGACAATGAGCAGTTCTTC. It yields the protein CASSVGLAGDNEQFF. The V call is TRBV9, the J call TRBJ2-1; TRBD2 matches at 12 bases. The CDR3 contains 15 residues. Unmatched junction bases numbered 0, after V lost 0 bases and J lost 5 bases. Germline CDR1 SGDLS, CDR2 YYNGEE.

V gene TRBV27 combines with J gene TRBJ1-4; D call uncertain. Deletions cut 8 bases from V and 8 bases from J, with 12 bases between. The CDR3 covers 12 residues. Germline CDR1 and CDR2: MNHEY and SMNVEV (reference sequence). CDR3 sequence (DNA): TGTGCCAGCGGAGCCCGAAAAGAAAAACTGTTTTTT. Translation: CASGARKEKLFF.

V gene TRBV7-8 combines with J gene TRBJ2-7; D is tentatively TRBD1 or TRBD2 (6 bases each). Deletions cut 5 bases from V and 4 bases from J, with 27 bases between. The CDR3 covers 18 residues. The germline V gene encodes CDR1 SGHVS and CDR2 FQNEAQ. CDR3 amino acids: CASSPQGTVFYGQYEQYF. The CDR3 DNA is TGTGCCAGCAGCCCTCAGGGGACTGTCTTCTACGGTCAGTACGAGCAGTACTTC. Supplemented by reference TRBV7-8 and TRBJ2-7, the full variable domain reads GAGVSQSPRYKVAKRGQDVALRCDPISGHVSLFWYQQALGQGPEFLTYFQNEAQLDKSGLPSDRFFAERPEGSVSTLKIQRTQQEDSAVYLCASSPQGTVFYGQYEQYFGPGTRLTVT.

The genes are TRBV28 and TRBJ2-1; 11 bases match TRBD2. This CDR3 region has 15 residues. V trimming: 6 bases; J trimming: 8 bases; junction bases outside the gene matches: 9. Germline CDR1 reads MDHEN; CDR2 reads SYDVKM. CDR3: CASRTIAGGPHEQFF. DNA of the CDR3: TGTGCCAGCAGGACTATAGCGGGAGGGCCCCATGAGCAGTTCTTC.

Comment on this clone: One end of the junction fails to match germline, which may point to a read error. The chain is built from TRBV27 and TRBJ1-5; maybe TRBD1 (5 bases). From germline, CDR1 is MNHEY and CDR2 SMNVEV (reference sequence). The CDR3 consists of 14 residues. CDR3 sequence: CASSVSGVYQPQHF. CDR3 sequence (DNA): TGTGCCAGCAGTGTATCGGGGGTTTACCAGCCCCAGCATTTT.

This chain uses TRBV7-6 with TRBJ2-1; tentatively, D is TRBD1 (6 bases). CDR1 and CDR2 from the germline V gene are SGHVS and FNYEAQ. The ends were cut back, 5 bases at V and 2 bases at J, with 13 bases in the middle. CDR3 length: 15 residues. This CDR3 reads CASSVDRPPYNEQFF. CDR3 in DNA: TGTGCCAGCAGCGTCGACAGGCCCCCCTACAATGAGCAGTTCTTC.

The J gene is TRBJ2-1, the V gene TRBV13; D ambiguous. Germline lookup yields CDR1 PRHDT and CDR2 FYEKMQ (reference sequence). The V and J ends lost 5 bases and 7 bases respectively, with 6 bases between them. The CDR3 consists of 11 residues. In nucleotides, the CDR3 is TGTGCCAGCAGCACCGGTAATGAGCAGTTCTTC. Translating it yields CASSTGNEQFF.

V and J are TRBV27 and TRBJ2-1; 12 bases are shared with TRBD2. There are 19 residues in the CDR3. The junction had 12 bases not matched to a gene; V was cut back by 2 bases and J by 4 bases. Germline CDR1 reads MNHEY; CDR2 reads SMNVEV (reference sequence). The CDR3 DNA reads TGTGCCAGCAGTTTAAAGTCCCGGACTAGCGGGATGGGTTACAATGAGCAGTTCTTC. Amino acid sequence: CASSLKSRTSGMGYNEQFF.

The chain is built from TRBV19 and TRBJ2-1; 16 nucleotides agree with TRBD2. In germline, CDR1 is LNHDA, CDR2 SQIVND (reference sequence). The CDR3 has 16 residues. V lost 6 bases and J lost 2; bases outside the gene matches: 1. DNA for the CDR3: TGTGCCAGTAGGGGACTAGCGGGAGGGCCCTACAATGAGCAGTTCTTC. Translating gives CASRGLAGGPYNEQFF.

This clone has a handful of counts. This sequence joins TRBV5-4 and TRBJ2-5; 10 bases match TRBD1. J lost 5 bases, V lost 0 bases, and 4 bases had no gene match. The length of the CDR3 is 15 residues. In germline, CDR1 is SGHNT, CDR2 YYREEE (reference sequence). The CDR3 here is CASSLGGQGWETQYF. CDR3 DNA sequence: TGTGCCAGCAGCTTGGGGGGACAGGGGTGGGAGACCCAGTACTTC.

V gene TRBV7-3 combines with J gene TRBJ2-1, with D perhaps matching TRBD2 (6 bases). The V end lost 2 bases, the J end lost 5 bases, and 16 bases lay between the germline ends. The germline V gene has CDR1 SGHTA and CDR2 FQGTGA. This CDR3 is 16 amino acids long. Here the CDR3 reads CASSLLASGTDNEQFF. The CDR3 nucleotides are TGTGCCAGCAGCTTACTAGCGTCGGGTACGGACAATGAGCAGTTCTTC.

V gene TRBV27 combines with J gene TRBJ2-3; 8 bases are a match to TRBD1. V trimming: 11 bases; J trimming: 0 bases; junction bases outside the gene matches: 13. This CDR3 has 16 amino acids. Looked up from germline, CDR1 is MNHEY and CDR2 is SMNVEV (reference sequence). The CDR3 DNA sequence: TGTGCCGGCCTTCGACAGGGGCTTTCTAGCACAGATACGCAGTATTTT. Its protein is CAGLRQGLSSTDTQYF.

The CDR3 protein is CASSLTAEGSVFGYTF. The CDR3 DNA is TGTGCCAGCAGCTTAACGGCTGAGGGAAGCGTCTTTGGCTACACCTTC. The rearrangement uses TRBV7-3 and TRBJ1-2; D unresolved. This CDR3 has 16 residues. CDR1 SGHTA and CDR2 FQGTGA come from the germline V gene. The germline V and J ends were trimmed by 0 bases and 7 bases, with 18 bases remaining between them.

J is TRBJ1-2 and V is TRBV16; D remains ambiguous. V lost 1 base and J 4 bases, leaving 10 bases between the germline ends. This CDR3 region has 14 residues. CDR1 and CDR2 from the germline V gene are KGHSY and FQNENV. CDR3: CASSQWKGGYGYTF. In nucleotides, the CDR3 is TGTGCCAGCAGCCAATGGAAGGGAGGCTATGGCTACACCTTC.

V and J are TRBV2 and TRBJ2-3; 8 nucleotides line up with TRBD2. The J segment lost 2 bases and the V segment lost 5 bases, leaving 6 bases of the junction unmatched. Germline V gene sequence: CDR1 SNHLY, CDR2 FYNNEI. This CDR3 has 15 residues. CDR3 residues: CASSNSGTFTDTQYF. As DNA, the CDR3 is TGTGCCAGCAGTAATAGCGGGACCTTCACAGATACGCAGTATTTT.

This clone was counted only a few times. The chain is built from TRBV19 and TRBJ1-1, with D tentatively TRBD1 (5 bases). Trimming took 6 bases from V and 5 from J, leaving 13 bases between them. There are 13 residues in the CDR3. Germline CDR1 is LNHDA and CDR2 is SQIVND (reference sequence). CDR3 coding DNA: TGTGCCAGTAGCTTGGCAGGGTTGACTGAAGCTTTCTTT. Encoded protein: CASSLAGLTEAFF.

The V and J genes are TRBV10-2 and TRBJ2-2; 11 nucleotides line up with TRBD2. This CDR3 comprises 19 residues. V gave up 5 bases and J gave up 4 bases; unmatched junction bases: 15. CDR1 is WSHSY, CDR2 SAAADI, per germline. CDR3: CASSPEGSGRAGFTGELFF. The CDR3, as DNA: TGCGCCAGCAGTCCTGAGGGTAGCGGGAGGGCCGGCTTCACCGGGGAGCTGTTTTTT.

The rearrangement links TRBV4-1 to TRBJ2-1; 11 nucleotides match TRBD2. The germline gives CDR1 MGHRA, CDR2 YSYEKL. Germline trimming cut 4 bases from V and 5 bases from J; bases unmatched to any gene: 10. The CDR3 contains 17 residues. Here the CDR3 reads CASSLLPGLAEDNEQFF. For the CDR3, the DNA is TGCGCCAGCAGCCTCCTACCGGGACTAGCGGAGGACAATGAGCAGTTCTTC.

The chain recombines TRBV4-1 with TRBJ1-5, with D perhaps TRBD1 (6 bases). Germline loops: CDR1 MGHRA, CDR2 YSYEKL. The V and J ends lost 0 bases and 5 bases respectively, with 11 bases between them. The CDR3 is 15 amino acids. CDR3 in amino acids: CASSQDRGRHQPQHF. For the CDR3, the DNA is TGCGCCAGCAGCCAAGACAGGGGACGGCATCAGCCCCAGCATTTT.

The chain carries TRBV5-1 and TRBJ2-3; 13 nucleotides line up with TRBD2. The J segment lost 5 bases and the V segment lost 2 bases, leaving 11 bases of the junction unmatched. This CDR3 contains 18 residues. Germline V CDR1 and CDR2: SGHRS, YFSETQ. CDR3 region: CASSLVTSGRASGDTQYF. The CDR3 bases are TGCGCCAGCAGCTTAGTAACTAGCGGGAGGGCCTCGGGAGATACGCAGTATTTT.

V is TRBV27 and J is TRBJ1-3, with 7 nucleotides matching TRBD1. V shed 5 bases, J shed 0 bases, and the junction held 4 bases outside the gene matches. CDR3 length equals 15 residues. Germline V gene lookup returns CDR1 MNHEY and CDR2 SMNVEV (reference sequence). This CDR3 reads CASSRDRTSGNTIYF. CDR3 DNA sequence: TGTGCCAGCAGTCGGGACAGAACCTCTGGAAACACCATATATTTT.

The chain joins TRBV30 to TRBJ2-2; 8 bases match TRBD1. The germline V gene encodes CDR1 GTSNPN and CDR2 SVGIG (reference sequence). CDR3 length: 17 residues. Trimming cost V 6 bases and J 4 bases; bases outside gene matches: 16. The CDR3 reads CACHLGQARHLTGELFF. CDR3 coding DNA: TGTGCCTGCCACTTGGGACAGGCGCGCCACCTCACCGGGGAGCTGTTTTTT. Combining the CDR3 with reference TRBV30 and TRBJ2-2 gives the whole variable domain SQTIHQWPATLVQPVGSPLSLECTVEGTSNPNLYWYRQAAGRGLQLLFYSVGIGQISSEVPQNLSASRPQDRQFILSSKKLLLSDSGFYLCACHLGQARHLTGELFFGEGSRLTVL.

This clone was counted once. V usage is TRBV27 and J usage is TRBJ2-2, with unresolved D. The germline V gene has CDR1 MNHEY and CDR2 SMNVEV (reference sequence). The CDR3 has 13 amino acids. The V gene lost 2 bases and the J gene lost 6 bases, with 7 bases spanning the gap. CDR3 residues: CASSLRWAGELFF. The CDR3 DNA sequence: TGTGCCAGCAGTTTAAGGTGGGCCGGGGAGCTGTTTTTT.

The rearrangement uses TRBV27 and TRBJ2-1; 10 bases line up with TRBD1. After removal of 7 bases from V and 7 bases from J, the junction contained 13 bases not matched to a gene. The germline V gene encodes CDR1 MNHEY and CDR2 SMNVEV (reference sequence). CDR3 length equals 16 residues. CDR3 coding DNA: TGTGCCAGCATGGATTTAGGGACAGGGGTGGAGAATGAGCAGTTCTTC. Its protein is CASMDLGTGVENEQFF.

This clone has only one observation. V and J are TRBV7-2 and TRBJ2-5; D unclear. The V end was cut by 2 bases, the J end by 5 bases, with 6 bases between. This CDR3 is built from 12 residues. CDR1 is SGHTA, CDR2 FQGNSA, per germline. The CDR3 sequence is CASSLMRETQYF. As DNA, the CDR3 is TGTGCCAGCAGCTTAATGCGGGAGACCCAGTACTTC.

This chain connects TRBV11-2 to TRBJ2-7; 9 positions agree with TRBD2. V lost 1 base and J lost 5; bases outside the gene matches: 9. This CDR3 is 16 amino acids long. Germline values: CDR1 SGHAT, CDR2 FQNNGV. CDR3 sequence: CASSLGSGGRVHEQYF. For the CDR3, the DNA is TGTGCCAGCAGCTTAGGATCCGGCGGGAGGGTCCACGAGCAGTACTTC.